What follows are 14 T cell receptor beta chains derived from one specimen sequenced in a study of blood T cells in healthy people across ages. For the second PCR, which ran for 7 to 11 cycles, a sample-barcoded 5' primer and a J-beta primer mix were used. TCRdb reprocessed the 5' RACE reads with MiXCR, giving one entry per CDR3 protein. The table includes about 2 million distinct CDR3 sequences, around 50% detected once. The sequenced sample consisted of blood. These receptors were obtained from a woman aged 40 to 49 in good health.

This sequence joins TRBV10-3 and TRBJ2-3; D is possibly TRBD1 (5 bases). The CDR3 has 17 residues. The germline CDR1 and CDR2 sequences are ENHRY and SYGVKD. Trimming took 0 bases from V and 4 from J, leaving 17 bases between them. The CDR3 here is CAISESQGQLRPDTQYF. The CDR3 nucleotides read TGTGCCATCAGTGAGTCCCAGGGCCAACTGAGGCCAGATACGCAGTATTTT.

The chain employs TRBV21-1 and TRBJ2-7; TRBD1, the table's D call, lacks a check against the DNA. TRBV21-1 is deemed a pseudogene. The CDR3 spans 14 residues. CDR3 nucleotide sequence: TGTGCCAGCAGCAAAAACCCAGGGATCGACGAGCAGTACTTC. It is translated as CASSKNPGIDEQYF.

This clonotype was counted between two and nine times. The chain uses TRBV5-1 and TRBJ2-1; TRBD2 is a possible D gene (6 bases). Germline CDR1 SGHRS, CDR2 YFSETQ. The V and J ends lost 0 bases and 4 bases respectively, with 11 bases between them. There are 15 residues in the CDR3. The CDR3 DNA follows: TGCGCCAGCAGCTTGGGACTAGACCCTTACAATGAGCAGTTCTTC. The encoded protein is CASSLGLDPYNEQFF.

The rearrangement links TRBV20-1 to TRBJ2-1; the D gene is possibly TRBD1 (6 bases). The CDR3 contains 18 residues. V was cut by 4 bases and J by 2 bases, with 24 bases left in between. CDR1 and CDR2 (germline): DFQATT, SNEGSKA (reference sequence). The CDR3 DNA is TGCAGTGCTACCAGATTTGGGGGCCCCACAACCCCCTACAATGAGCAGTTCTTC. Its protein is CSATRFGGPTTPYNEQFF.

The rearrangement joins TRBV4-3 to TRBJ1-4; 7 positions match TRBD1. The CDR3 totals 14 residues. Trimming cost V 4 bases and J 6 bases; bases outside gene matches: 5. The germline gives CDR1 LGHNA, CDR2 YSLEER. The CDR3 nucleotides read TGCGCCAGCAGCCTAAACGACAGGGATGAAAAACTGTTTTTT. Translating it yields CASSLNDRDEKLFF.

CDR3 nucleotides: TGCAGTGCTAGAAGACAGGGTGGATCACCCCTCCACTTT. Translating gives CSARRQGGSPLHF. The J gene is TRBJ1-6, the V gene TRBV20-1; 7 bases line up with TRBD1. J was trimmed by 10 bases and V by 2 bases; bases with no gene match: 5. Germline values: CDR1 DFQATT, CDR2 SNEGSKA (reference sequence). This CDR3 has 13 amino acids.

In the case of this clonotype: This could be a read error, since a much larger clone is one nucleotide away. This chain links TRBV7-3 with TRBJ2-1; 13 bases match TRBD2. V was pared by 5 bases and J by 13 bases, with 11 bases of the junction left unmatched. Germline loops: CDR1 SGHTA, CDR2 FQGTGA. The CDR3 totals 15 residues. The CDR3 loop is CASSPGTSGVETQFF. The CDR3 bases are TGTGCCAGCAGCCCCGGGACTAGCGGGGTAGAGACCCAGTTCTTC.

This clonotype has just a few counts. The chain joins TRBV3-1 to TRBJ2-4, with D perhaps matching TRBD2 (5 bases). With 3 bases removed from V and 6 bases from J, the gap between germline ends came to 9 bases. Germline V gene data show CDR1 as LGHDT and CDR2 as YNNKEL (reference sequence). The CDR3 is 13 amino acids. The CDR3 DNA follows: TGTGCCAGCAGCCATGGACGGGGAAACATTCAGTACTTC. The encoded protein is CASSHGRGNIQYF.

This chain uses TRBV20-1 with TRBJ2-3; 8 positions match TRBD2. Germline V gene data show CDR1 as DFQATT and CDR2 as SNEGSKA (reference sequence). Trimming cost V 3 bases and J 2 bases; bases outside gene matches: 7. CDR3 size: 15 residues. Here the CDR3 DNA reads TGCAGTGCTAGTCCCCAGCGGGGGATCACAGATACGCAGTATTTT. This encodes CSASPQRGITDTQYF.

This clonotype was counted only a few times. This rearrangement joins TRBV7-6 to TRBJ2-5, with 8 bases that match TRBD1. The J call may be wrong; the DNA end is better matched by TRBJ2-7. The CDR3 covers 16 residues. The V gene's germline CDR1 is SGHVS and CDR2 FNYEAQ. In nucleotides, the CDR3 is TGTGCCAGCAGCATGGGACAGGCCAGGTTGGGGAACGAGCAGTACTTC. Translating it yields CASSMGQARLGNEQYF.

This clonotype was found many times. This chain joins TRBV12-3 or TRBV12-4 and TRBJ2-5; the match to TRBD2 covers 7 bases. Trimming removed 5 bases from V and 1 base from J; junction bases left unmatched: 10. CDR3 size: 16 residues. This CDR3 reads CASSTAGRQFQETQYF. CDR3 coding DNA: TGTGCCAGCAGTACAGCGGGACGGCAGTTCCAAGAGACCCAGTACTTC.

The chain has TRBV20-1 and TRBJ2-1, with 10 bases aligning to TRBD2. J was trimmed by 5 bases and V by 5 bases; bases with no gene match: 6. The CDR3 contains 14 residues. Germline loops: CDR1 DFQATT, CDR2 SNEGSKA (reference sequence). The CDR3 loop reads CSASLAGSHNEQFF. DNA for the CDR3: TGCAGTGCTTCACTAGCGGGGTCCCACAATGAGCAGTTCTTC.

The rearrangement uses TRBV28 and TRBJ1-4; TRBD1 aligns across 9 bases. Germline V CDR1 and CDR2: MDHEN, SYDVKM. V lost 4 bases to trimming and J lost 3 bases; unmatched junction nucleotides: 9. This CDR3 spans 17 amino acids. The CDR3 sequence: CASSSNDRGLANEKLFF. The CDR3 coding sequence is TGTGCCAGCAGTTCCAACGACAGGGGGTTGGCTAATGAAAAACTGTTTTTT.

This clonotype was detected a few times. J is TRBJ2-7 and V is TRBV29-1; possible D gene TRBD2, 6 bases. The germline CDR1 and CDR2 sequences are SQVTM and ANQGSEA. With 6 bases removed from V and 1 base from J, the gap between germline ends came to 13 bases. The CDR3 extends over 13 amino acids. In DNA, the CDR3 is TGCAGCGTGGGGTGGGGGGAATCCTACGAGCAGTACTTC. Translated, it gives CSVGWGESYEQYF.